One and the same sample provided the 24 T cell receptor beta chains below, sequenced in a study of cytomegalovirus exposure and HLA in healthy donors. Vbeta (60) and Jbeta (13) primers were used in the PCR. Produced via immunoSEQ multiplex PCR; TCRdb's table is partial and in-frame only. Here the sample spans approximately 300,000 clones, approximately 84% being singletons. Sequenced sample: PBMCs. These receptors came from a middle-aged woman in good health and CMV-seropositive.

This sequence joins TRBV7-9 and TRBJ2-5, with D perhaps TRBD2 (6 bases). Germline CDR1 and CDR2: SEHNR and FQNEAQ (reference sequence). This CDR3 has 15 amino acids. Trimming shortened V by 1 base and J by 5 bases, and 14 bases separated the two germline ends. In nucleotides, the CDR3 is TGTGCCAGCAGCTTAGTCGCTGGGGGGAGGGAGACCCAGTACTTC. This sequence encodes CASSLVAGGRETQYF.

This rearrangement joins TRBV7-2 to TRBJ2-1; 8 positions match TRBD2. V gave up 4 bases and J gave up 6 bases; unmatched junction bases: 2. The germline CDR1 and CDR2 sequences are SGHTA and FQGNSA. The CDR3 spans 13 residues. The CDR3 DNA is TGTGCCAGCAGCTCCGGGACTAGCAATGAGCAGTTCTTC. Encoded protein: CASSSGTSNEQFF.

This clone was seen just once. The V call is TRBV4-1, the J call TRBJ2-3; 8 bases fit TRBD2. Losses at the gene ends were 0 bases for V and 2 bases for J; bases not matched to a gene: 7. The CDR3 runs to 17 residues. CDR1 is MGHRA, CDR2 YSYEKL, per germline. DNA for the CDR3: TGCGCCAGCAGCCAAGATTTCGCGGGAGGTCTCACAGATACGCAGTATTTT. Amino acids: CASSQDFAGGLTDTQYF.

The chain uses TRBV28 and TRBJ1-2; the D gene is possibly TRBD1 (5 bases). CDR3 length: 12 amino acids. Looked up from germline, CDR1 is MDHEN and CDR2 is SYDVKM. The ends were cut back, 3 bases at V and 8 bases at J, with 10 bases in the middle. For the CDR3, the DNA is TGTGCCAGCAGTTTTTGGGGGGGAGGCTACACCTTC. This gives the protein CASSFWGGGYTF.

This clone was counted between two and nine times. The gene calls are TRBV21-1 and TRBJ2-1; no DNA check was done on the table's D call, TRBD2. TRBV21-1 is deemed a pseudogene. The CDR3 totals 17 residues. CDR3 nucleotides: TGTGCCAGCAGCAAGTCCTGCCTTATCCCATTCCCGGGGTGGCAGTTCTTC. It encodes CASSKSCLIPFPGWQFF.

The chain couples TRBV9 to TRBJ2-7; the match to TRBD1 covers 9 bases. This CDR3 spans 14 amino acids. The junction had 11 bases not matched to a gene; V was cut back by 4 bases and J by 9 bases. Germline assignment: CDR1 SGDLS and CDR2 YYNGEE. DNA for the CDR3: TGTGCCAGCAGCCCCGGACAGGGGCCTACTGTGCAGTACTTC. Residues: CASSPGQGPTVQYF. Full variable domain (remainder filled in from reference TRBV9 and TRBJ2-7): DSGVTQTPKHLITATGQRVTLRCSPRSGDLSVYWYQQSLDQGLQFLIQYYNGEERAKGNILERFSAQQFPDLHSELNLSSLELGDSALYFCASSPGQGPTVQYFGPGTRLTVT.

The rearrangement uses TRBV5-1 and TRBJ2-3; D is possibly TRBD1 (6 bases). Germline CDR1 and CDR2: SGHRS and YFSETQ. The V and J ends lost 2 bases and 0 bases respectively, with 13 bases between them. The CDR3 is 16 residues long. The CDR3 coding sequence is TGCGCCAGCAGCTTCGTAGACAGGCCGAGCACAGATACGCAGTATTTT. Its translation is CASSFVDRPSTDTQYF. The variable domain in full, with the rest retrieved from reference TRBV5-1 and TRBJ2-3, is KAGVTQTPRYLIKTRGQQVTLSCSPISGHRSVSWYQQTPGQGLQFLFEYFSETQRNKGNFPGRFSGRQFSNSRSEMNVSTLELGDSALYLCASSFVDRPSTDTQYFGPGTRLTVL.

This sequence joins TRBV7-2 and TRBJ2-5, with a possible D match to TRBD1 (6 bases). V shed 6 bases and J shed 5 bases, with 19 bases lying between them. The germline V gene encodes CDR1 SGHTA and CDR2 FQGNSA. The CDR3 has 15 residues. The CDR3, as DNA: TGTGCCAGCAGTCTGGGGGCCAGAGATTTCGAGACCCAGTACTTC. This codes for CASSLGARDFETQYF.

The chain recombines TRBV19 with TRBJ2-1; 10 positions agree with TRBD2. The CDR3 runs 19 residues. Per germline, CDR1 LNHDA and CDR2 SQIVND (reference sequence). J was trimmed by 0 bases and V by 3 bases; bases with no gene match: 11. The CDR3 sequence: CASSMVLAGSPSSYNEQFF. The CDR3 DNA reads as TGTGCCAGTAGTATGGTACTAGCGGGATCCCCAAGCTCCTACAATGAGCAGTTCTTC.

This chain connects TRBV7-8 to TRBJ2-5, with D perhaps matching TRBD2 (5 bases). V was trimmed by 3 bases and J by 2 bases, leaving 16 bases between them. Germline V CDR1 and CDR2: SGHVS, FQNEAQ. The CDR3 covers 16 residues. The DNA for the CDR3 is TGTGCCAGCAGCTTCGGGGTCCAGCTGCAGCAAGAGACCCAGTACTTC. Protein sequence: CASSFGVQLQQETQYF.

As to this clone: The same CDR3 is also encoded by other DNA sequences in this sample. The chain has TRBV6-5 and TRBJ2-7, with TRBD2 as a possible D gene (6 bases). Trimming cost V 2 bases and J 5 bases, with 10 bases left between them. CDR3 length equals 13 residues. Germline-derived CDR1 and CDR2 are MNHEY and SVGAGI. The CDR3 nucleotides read TGTGCCAGCAGTTACCGGGGGAATGACGAGCAGTACTTC. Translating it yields CASSYRGNDEQYF.

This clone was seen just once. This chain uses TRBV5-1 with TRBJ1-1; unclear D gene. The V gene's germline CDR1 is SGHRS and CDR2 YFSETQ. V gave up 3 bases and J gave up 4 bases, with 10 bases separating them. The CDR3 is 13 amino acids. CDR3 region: CASSSEGITEAFF. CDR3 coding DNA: TGCGCCAGCAGCTCCGAGGGCATCACTGAAGCTTTCTTT.

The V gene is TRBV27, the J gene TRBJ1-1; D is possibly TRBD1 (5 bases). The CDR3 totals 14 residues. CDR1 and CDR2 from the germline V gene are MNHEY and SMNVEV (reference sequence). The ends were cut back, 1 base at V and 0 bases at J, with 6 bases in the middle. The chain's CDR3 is CASSLWGLNTEAFF. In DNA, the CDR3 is TGTGCCAGCAGTTTATGGGGCTTGAACACTGAAGCTTTCTTT.

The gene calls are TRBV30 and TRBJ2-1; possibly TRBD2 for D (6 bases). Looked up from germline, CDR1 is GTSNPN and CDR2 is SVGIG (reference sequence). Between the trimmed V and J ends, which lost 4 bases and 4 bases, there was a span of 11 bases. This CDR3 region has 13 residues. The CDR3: CAWTEGVYNEQFF. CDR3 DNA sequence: TGTGCCTGGACGGAGGGAGTGTACAATGAGCAGTTCTTC.

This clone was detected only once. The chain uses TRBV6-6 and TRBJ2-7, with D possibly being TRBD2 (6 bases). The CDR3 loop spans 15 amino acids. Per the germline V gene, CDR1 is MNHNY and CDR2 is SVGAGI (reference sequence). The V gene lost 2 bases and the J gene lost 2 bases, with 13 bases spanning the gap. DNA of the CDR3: TGTGCCAGCAGTTACCCCGGGACGGGGGCCTACGAGCAGTACTTC. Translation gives CASSYPGTGAYEQYF.

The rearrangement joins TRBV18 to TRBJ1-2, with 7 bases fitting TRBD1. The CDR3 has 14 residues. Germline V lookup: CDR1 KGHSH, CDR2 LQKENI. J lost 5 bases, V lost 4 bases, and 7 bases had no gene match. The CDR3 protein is CASSQPGQQYGYTF. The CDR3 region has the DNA TGTGCCAGCTCACAACCGGGACAGCAATATGGCTACACCTTC. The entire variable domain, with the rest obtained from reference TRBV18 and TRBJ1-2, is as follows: NAGVMQNPRHLVRRRGQEARLRCSPMKGHSHVYWYRQLPEEGLKFMVYLQKENIIDESGMPKERFSAEFPKEGPSILRIQQVVRGDSAAYFCASSQPGQQYGYTFGSGTRLTVV.

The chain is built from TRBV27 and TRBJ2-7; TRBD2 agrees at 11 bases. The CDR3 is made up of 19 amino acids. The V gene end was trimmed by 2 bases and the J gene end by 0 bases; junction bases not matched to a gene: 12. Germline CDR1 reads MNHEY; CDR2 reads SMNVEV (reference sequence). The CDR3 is CASSLVGLAGGTSSYEQYF. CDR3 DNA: TGTGCCAGCAGTTTAGTCGGGCTAGCGGGAGGTACGAGCTCCTACGAGCAGTACTTC.

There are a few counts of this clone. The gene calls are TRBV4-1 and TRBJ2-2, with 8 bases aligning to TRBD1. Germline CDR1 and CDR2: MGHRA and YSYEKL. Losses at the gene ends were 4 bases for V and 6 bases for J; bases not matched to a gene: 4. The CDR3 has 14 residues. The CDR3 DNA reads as TGCGCCAGCAGCCCAGACAGGGGAGCCGGGGAGCTGTTTTTT. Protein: CASSPDRGAGELFF.

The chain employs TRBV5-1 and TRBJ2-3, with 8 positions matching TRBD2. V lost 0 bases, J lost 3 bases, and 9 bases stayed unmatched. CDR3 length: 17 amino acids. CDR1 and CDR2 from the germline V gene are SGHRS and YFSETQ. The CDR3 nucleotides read TGCGCCAGCAGCTTGGCGTCGGGAGGGCTCGGAACAGATACGCAGTATTTT. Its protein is CASSLASGGLGTDTQYF.

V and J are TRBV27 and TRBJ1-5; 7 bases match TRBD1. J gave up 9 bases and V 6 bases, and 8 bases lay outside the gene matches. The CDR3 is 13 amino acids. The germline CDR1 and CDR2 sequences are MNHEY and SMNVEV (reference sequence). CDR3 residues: CASSLQQGLPQHF. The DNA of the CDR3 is TGTGCCAGCAGCCTACAACAGGGGTTGCCCCAGCATTTT.

CDR3 bases: TGTGCCAGCAGTTTTGGGCTAGCGGGAGGAGGCACAGATACGCAGTATTTT. Translating it yields CASSFGLAGGGTDTQYF. The V call is TRBV27, the J call TRBJ2-3; 11 nucleotides agree with TRBD2. Germline trimming cut 3 bases from V and 1 base from J; bases unmatched to any gene: 6. The length of the CDR3 is 17 residues. Germline CDR1 and CDR2: MNHEY and SMNVEV (reference sequence).

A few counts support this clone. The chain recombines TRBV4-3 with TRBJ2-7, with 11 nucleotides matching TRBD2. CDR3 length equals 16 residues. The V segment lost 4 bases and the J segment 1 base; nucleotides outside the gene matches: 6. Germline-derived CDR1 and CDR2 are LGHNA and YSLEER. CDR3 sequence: CASSPGLAGDSYEQYF. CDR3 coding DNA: TGCGCCAGCAGCCCCGGACTAGCGGGCGATTCCTACGAGCAGTACTTC.

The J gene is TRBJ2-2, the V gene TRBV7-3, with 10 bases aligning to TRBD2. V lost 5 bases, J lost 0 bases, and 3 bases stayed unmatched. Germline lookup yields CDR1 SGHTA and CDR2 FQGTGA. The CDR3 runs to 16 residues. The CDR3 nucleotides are TGTGCCAGCAGCGAACTAGCGGGACCGAACACCGGGGAGCTGTTTTTT. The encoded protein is CASSELAGPNTGELFF.

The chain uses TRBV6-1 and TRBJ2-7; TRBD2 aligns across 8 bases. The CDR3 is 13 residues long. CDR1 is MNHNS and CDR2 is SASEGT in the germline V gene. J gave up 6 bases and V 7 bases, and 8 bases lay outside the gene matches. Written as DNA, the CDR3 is TGTGCCAGCACTGGGACTAGAGGTCTCGAGCAGTACTTC. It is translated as CASTGTRGLEQYF.